These 13 T cell receptor beta chains came from one sample sequenced in a study of blood T cell repertoires in COVID-19. Profiling relied on immunoSEQ multiplex PCR, and the TCRdb table lists in-frame clones only, not all of them. This sample carries about 210,000 clones, about nine tenths of them seen once, and the ten largest clones take 4% to 6%. Sequencing was carried out using peripheral blood. The receptors derive from a woman in her 40s with acute or convalescent COVID-19.

The rearrangement uses TRBV24-1 and TRBJ2-1, with 10 positions matching TRBD1. Germline V gene lookup returns CDR1 KGHDR and CDR2 SFDVKD. The CDR3 runs 16 residues. Trimming removed 3 bases from V and 0 bases from J; junction bases left unmatched: 1. This chain's CDR3 is CATSDGQGGSYNEQFF. The CDR3 DNA reads TGTGCCACCAGTGATGGACAGGGGGGCTCCTACAATGAGCAGTTCTTC.

For the CDR3, the DNA is TGTGCCAGCAGTGAAGCCGGGACAGGGGCACGGGGGCTGTTTTTT. Translation gives CASSEAGTGARGLFF. This chain connects TRBV6-1 to TRBJ1-4; 10 bases map to TRBD1. Germline values: CDR1 MNHNS, CDR2 SASEGT. The V gene end was trimmed by 0 bases and the J gene end by 14 bases; junction bases not matched to a gene: 9. The CDR3 contains 15 residues.

The chain recombines TRBV14 with TRBJ2-7, with a tentative D call TRBD2 (5 bases). CDR1 and CDR2 from the germline V gene are SGHDN and FVKESK. The germline V and J ends were trimmed by 7 bases and 5 bases, with 21 bases remaining between them. CDR3 length: 15 amino acids. The CDR3 DNA reads as TGTGCCAGCAACCCCGACTTCTCGCGGGCCCACGAGCAGTACGTC. Residues: CASNPDFSRAHEQYV.

This clone was counted once. V is TRBV19 and J is TRBJ1-2; the D gene is possibly TRBD1 (5 bases). The CDR3 is 13 amino acids. Germline V gene lookup returns CDR1 LNHDA and CDR2 SQIVND (reference sequence). Trimming removed 7 bases at V and 2 bases at J, with 11 bases between. CDR3 in DNA: TGTGCCAGTAACGTCGGGGGGAACTATGGCTACACCTTC. Translating it yields CASNVGGNYGYTF.

The J gene is TRBJ2-3, the V gene TRBV15; 9 bases are shared with TRBD1. J was trimmed by 3 bases and V by 3 bases; bases with no gene match: 10. Germline values: CDR1 LNHNV, CDR2 YYDKDF (reference sequence). The CDR3 has 17 amino acids. The CDR3 spells CATSRDRGRPKTDTQYF. For the CDR3, the DNA is TGTGCCACCAGCAGGGACAGGGGTCGCCCGAAGACAGATACGCAGTATTTT.

The chain employs TRBV6-5 and TRBJ1-4, with D possibly TRBD1 on 5 matching bases. V was pared by 4 bases and J by 0 bases, with 12 bases between. CDR3 length: 16 amino acids. CDR1 is MNHEY, CDR2 SVGAGI, per germline. The CDR3 region is CASSLTGVATNEKLFF. In nucleotides, the CDR3 is TGTGCCAGCAGTTTAACAGGCGTTGCAACTAATGAAAAACTGTTTTTT.

CDR3 DNA sequence: TGTGCCAGCAGTTTCCGGGACAGGAATGAAAAACTGTTTTTT. Translating gives CASSFRDRNEKLFF. The chain couples TRBV2 to TRBJ1-4; TRBD1 agrees at 8 bases. Germline CDR1 and CDR2: SNHLY and FYNNEI. This CDR3 comprises 14 residues. Trimming removed 5 bases from V and 5 bases from J; junction bases left unmatched: 4.

This chain uses TRBV5-1 with TRBJ1-6, with TRBD1 matching 7 bases. CDR3 size: 19 residues. Losses at the gene ends were 4 bases for V and 0 bases for J; bases not matched to a gene: 13. The germline gives CDR1 SGHRS, CDR2 YFSETQ. The CDR3 nucleotides read TGCGCCAGCAGCCCGGAGGGCAGGGGGACTAGCTCCTATAATTCACCCCTCCACTTT. It is translated as CASSPEGRGTSSYNSPLHF.

The chain carries TRBV27 and TRBJ1-2; 7 bases are shared with TRBD1. Germline V gene data show CDR1 as MNHEY and CDR2 as SMNVEV (reference sequence). The length of the CDR3 is 17 residues. The J segment lost 7 bases and the V segment lost 5 bases, leaving 19 bases of the junction unmatched. The CDR3 sequence: CASSPISTIGQASGYTF. In nucleotides, the CDR3 is TGTGCCAGCAGTCCGATTTCTACGATCGGACAGGCTTCTGGCTACACCTTC.

This chain joins TRBV5-4 and TRBJ2-3; the match to TRBD1 covers 8 bases. The CDR3 is 14 residues long. Losses at the gene ends were 3 bases for V and 5 bases for J; bases not matched to a gene: 5. Per germline, CDR1 SGHNT and CDR2 YYREEE (reference sequence). The chain's CDR3 is CASSSQGAGDTQYF. CDR3 nucleotides: TGTGCCAGCAGCTCTCAGGGGGCGGGAGATACGCAGTATTTT.

The chain uses TRBV2 and TRBJ2-3, with a weak D call TRBD2 (5 bases). The germline V and J ends were trimmed by 5 bases and 0 bases, with 9 bases remaining between them. The CDR3 is 14 amino acids. The germline CDR1 and CDR2 sequences are SNHLY and FYNNEI. The CDR3 sequence: CASSQWRSTDTQYF. As DNA, the CDR3 is TGTGCCAGCAGTCAGTGGAGGAGCACAGATACGCAGTATTTT.

The chain uses TRBV6-6 and TRBJ1-2; D gene ambiguous. The CDR3 is made up of 13 amino acids. V was trimmed by 7 bases and J by 4 bases, leaving 13 bases between them. Germline V gives CDR1 MNHNY, CDR2 SVGAGI (reference sequence). The CDR3 is CASKLTRGYGYTF. The CDR3 DNA follows: TGTGCCAGCAAACTGACTAGAGGCTATGGCTACACCTTC.

The chain combines TRBV12-3 or TRBV12-4 with TRBJ1-1; D unresolved. V was pared by 3 bases and J by 5 bases, with 10 bases between. The CDR3 has 13 amino acids. The CDR3, as DNA: TGTGCCAGCAGTTTCCCAGAGCGGACTGAAGCTTTCTTT. Translated, it gives CASSFPERTEAFF.